The following is a T cell receptor (beta chain) sequence with its context. This specimen belongs to a study of control samples from healthy donors and cancer patients. The CDR3 has 13 amino acids. Trimming cost V 1 base and J 2 bases, with 7 bases left between them. Germline CDR1 SGHKS, CDR2 YYEKEE (reference sequence). The protocol was immunoSEQ multiplex PCR, while the TCRdb copy is restricted to in-frame clones and leaves out a portion. The table records over 150,000 clones, approximately 92% of them present only once. V and J are TRBV5-5 and TRBJ2-7; D not resolved. The sample was blood. This clonotype was obtained from a man aged 18 to 29 in good health. This CDR3 reads CASSLSIPYEQYF. CDR3 nucleotide sequence: TGTGCCAGCAGCTTGTCAATCCCCTACGAGCAGTACTTC.